A selection of T cell receptor beta chains follows, all from one sample in a study of blood T cell repertoires in COVID-19. Repertoires were generated with immunoSEQ multiplex PCR, while TCRdb's copy carries only in-frame clones and drops some. Of 180,000 or so clones in the sample, approximately 90% were seen once. Sequenced input: peripheral blood. These receptor sequences come from a man aged 18 to 30 with acute or convalescent COVID-19. Both conserved end residues are trimmed from each CDR3. The D gene is left open where the match is weak.

D gene	V gene	J gene	CDR3 protein
NA	TRBV11-3	TRBJ1-5	ASSIAYSNQPQH
TRBD2	TRBV7-3	TRBJ2-5	ASSPSGGPQETQY
NA	TRBV3-1/TRBV3-2	TRBJ1-3	ASSRPGTGNTIY
NA	TRBV11-2	TRBJ1-1	ASSLDPRLGTEAF
NA	TRBV27	TRBJ1-1	ASSLSPGEGSLGDTEAF
TRBD1	TRBV18	TRBJ1-1	ASSPRGGGSGTEAF
NA	TRBV9	TRBJ1-4	ASSVGGGGEKLF
NA	TRBV6-1	TRBJ1-2	ASSEIQGSGYT
NA	TRBV11-2	TRBJ1-2	ASSLALNYGYT
TRBD1	TRBV6-2/TRBV6-3	TRBJ1-2	ASSYVQGAGVYGYT
TRBD1	TRBV19	TRBJ1-2	ASSIQGVTYGYT
NA	TRBV7-2	TRBJ1-5	ASSLGRGQPQH
TRBD1	TRBV30	TRBJ2-7	AWSLTGASSYEQY
NA	TRBV20-1	TRBJ2-1	SARLDNEQF
TRBD1	TRBV9	TRBJ2-5	ASSVVGTGFGETQY
NA	TRBV30	TRBJ1-5	AWSLTDDQPQH
TRBD2	TRBV2	TRBJ2-5	ASSDRAGIETQY
TRBD1	TRBV28	TRBJ1-5	ASRPQGDNQPQH
NA	TRBV2	TRBJ2-1	ASRVGRGF
TRBD2	TRBV2	TRBJ2-3	ASSRGGATDTQY